The clone carrying this T cell receptor beta chain was seen only a few times. The junction had 5 bases not matched to a gene; V was cut back by 2 bases and J by 7 bases. The CDR3 extends over 14 amino acids. Germline CDR1 reads MDHEN; CDR2 reads SYDVKM. These data are taken from a study of T-cell reconstitution after alpha-beta-depleted transplantation in children. Unique molecular identifiers featured in how the TCRbeta library was prepared. TCRdb passed the PCR reads through MiXCR, listing each CDR3 protein once. The repertoire holds almost 400,000 distinct CDR3 sequences, about 20% seen once, with 3% to 4% in the top ten.

Sequenced material: PBMCs from the stem cell graft donor, taken from the stem cell graft. This clonotype originated in a human donor who donated a stem cell graft to a child with acute myeloid leukemia. V usage is TRBV28 and J usage is TRBJ2-1; 7 nucleotides align to TRBD2. The CDR3 DNA reads TGTGCCAGCAGTTTAGTAGGACTAGAGAATGAGCAGTTCTTC. Amino acid sequence: CASSLVGLENEQFF. Based on the CDR3 plus reference TRBV28 and TRBJ2-1, the full variable domain is DVKVTQSSRYLVKRTGEKVFLECVQDMDHENMFWYRQDPGLGLRLIYFSYDVKMKEKGDIPEGYSVSREKKERFSLILESASTNQTSMYLCASSLVGLENEQFFGPGTRLTVL.